These 28 T cell receptor beta chains were sequenced from one sample in a study of T cells in Graves' hyperthyroidism and ophthalmopathy (dated by TCRdb to between 2018 and 2021). Libraries were constructed by multiplex PCR. Sequencing was carried out with an Illumina HiSeq 2000. The TCR beta CDR3 regions were amplified from RNA transcripts. The TCR CDR3 was subjected to a first round of RT-PCR using the HTBI primer set and the Qiagen OneStep RT-PCR kit. The public reads were reprocessed in TCRdb via fastp at Q25 and MiXCR, keeping in-frame beta chains. Duplicate CDR3 protein sequences are folded into a single record with the most common DNA and genes. The sample data list about 640,000 distinct CDR3 sequences, and roughly 20% of these were observed just once. Of the sample, under 35% falls within the top ten clones. The sequenced sample was blood. These receptors originate from a man aged 25 to 40 with Graves' ophthalmopathy.

The chain employs TRBV7-9 and TRBJ1-1; D unresolved. The V end lost 5 bases, the J end lost 2 bases, and 9 bases lay between the germline ends. CDR1 is SEHNR and CDR2 is FQNEAQ in the germline V gene (reference sequence). This CDR3 region has 13 residues. The CDR3, as DNA: TGTGCCAGCAGCACCAAGGGAAACACTGAAGCTTTCTTT. This sequence encodes CASSTKGNTEAFF.

This clonotype was found many times. The chain couples TRBV18 to TRBJ1-2, with 10 bases matching TRBD1. Germline loops: CDR1 KGHSH, CDR2 LQKENI. The CDR3 consists of 13 residues. V lost 1 base and J lost 10; bases outside the gene matches: 3. The CDR3 spells CASSPRTGGDYTF. CDR3 DNA sequence: TGTGCCAGCTCACCACGGACAGGGGGTGACTACACCTTC.

In its sample, this clonotype was seen many times. In nucleotides, the CDR3 is TGCAGTGCTCCTTCCCAGGGGCTGAACACTGAAGCTTTCTTT. Translation gives CSAPSQGLNTEAFF. The chain uses TRBV20-1 and TRBJ1-1, with D perhaps TRBD1 (6 bases). V lost 5 bases, J lost 0 bases, and 13 bases lay in between. The CDR3 is 14 amino acids. Per the germline V gene, CDR1 is DFQATT and CDR2 is SNEGSKA (reference sequence).

This chain links TRBV5-1 with TRBJ1-1, with D possibly being TRBD1 (5 bases). CDR3 size: 16 residues. V lost 1 base to trimming and J lost 3 bases, with 16 bases between them. The germline V gene has CDR1 SGHRS and CDR2 YFSETQ. The CDR3 loop is CASSLLRGLGDTEAFF. In DNA form, the CDR3 reads TGCGCCAGCAGCTTGCTGAGGGGACTAGGGGACACTGAAGCTTTCTTT.

This clonotype has ten or more counts. V gene TRBV14 combines with J gene TRBJ2-7, with D perhaps matching TRBD2 (5 bases). The V end was cut by 1 base, the J end by 5 bases, with 15 bases between. This CDR3 spans 15 amino acids. CDR1 and CDR2 from the germline V gene are SGHDN and FVKESK. The CDR3 region has the DNA TGTGCCAGCAGCCAAGGGACCGCCAGGCGGGACGAGCAGTACTTC. It yields the protein CASSQGTARRDEQYF.

Details on this clonotype: A much larger clone sits a single nucleotide away, making a read error possible. The rearrangement joins TRBV12-3 or TRBV12-4 to TRBJ2-7; 9 nucleotides line up with TRBD1. This CDR3 spans 14 amino acids. After removal of 3 bases from V and 9 bases from J, the junction contained 9 bases not matched to a gene. The CDR3 is CASSFQTGGGGQYF. The CDR3 DNA reads TGTGCCAGCAGTTTCCAAACAGGGGGCGGCGGGCAGTACTTC.

This clonotype was seen a handful of times. The chain combines TRBV2 with TRBJ2-3; D gene uncertain. V shed 7 bases and J shed 2 bases, with 10 bases lying between them. CDR3 length equals 13 residues. Germline values: CDR1 SNHLY, CDR2 FYNNEI. The CDR3 spells CASTSRYTDTQYF. CDR3 sequence (DNA): TGTGCCAGCACCAGCCGATACACAGATACGCAGTATTTT.

This clonotype was recorded a few times. This sequence joins TRBV3-1 and TRBJ2-4; D unclear. The germline V gene encodes CDR1 LGHDT and CDR2 YNNKEL (reference sequence). Trimming stripped 8 bases from V and 1 base from J, with 21 bases between. There are 17 residues in the CDR3. The CDR3 DNA sequence: TGTGCCAGCGGATCTTCCTCATTCAATCGGGCCAAAAACATTCAGTACTTC. It yields the protein CASGSSSFNRAKNIQYF.

This clonotype was seen ten or more times. The chain uses TRBV20-1 and TRBJ2-3; no clear D gene. The CDR3 has 15 amino acids. V was clipped by 0 bases and J by 2 bases, with 12 bases between them. Germline-derived CDR1 and CDR2 are DFQATT and SNEGSKA (reference sequence). CDR3 sequence: CSARDPMRYTDTQYF. The CDR3 coding sequence is TGCAGTGCTAGAGATCCTATGAGGTACACAGATACGCAGTATTTT.

This clonotype occurred a few times. The chain recombines TRBV15 with TRBJ2-1, with 13 bases aligning to TRBD2. With V trimmed by 5 bases and J by 5 bases, 15 bases remained unmatched. Looked up from germline, CDR1 is LNHNV and CDR2 is YYDKDF (reference sequence). The CDR3 spans 19 residues. The CDR3 sequence: CATSSGRSGLAGRNNEQFF. The DNA for the CDR3 is TGTGCCACCAGCTCCGGCAGATCGGGACTAGCGGGAAGGAACAATGAGCAGTTCTTC.

This clonotype appeared a few times. V usage is TRBV4-1 and J usage is TRBJ2-3; D gene ambiguous. The germline V and J ends were trimmed by 0 bases and 2 bases, with 6 bases remaining between them. Germline CDR1 reads MGHRA; CDR2 reads YSYEKL. CDR3 length: 14 residues. CDR3 bases: TGCGCCAGCAGCCAAGACCGACCCACAGATACGCAGTATTTT. Translating it yields CASSQDRPTDTQYF.

This clonotype was recorded many times. The chain recombines TRBV6-6 with TRBJ2-1, with D unresolved. CDR3 length equals 12 residues. Per germline, CDR1 MNHNY and CDR2 SVGAGI (reference sequence). V dropped 1 base and J dropped 7 bases, with 5 bases sitting between them. CDR3 bases: TGTGCCAGCAGTTACTATGGTAATGAGCAGTTCTTC. This sequence encodes CASSYYGNEQFF.

This clonotype was seen a handful of times. The rearrangement links TRBV10-3 to TRBJ1-1; no clear D. Between the trimmed V and J ends, which lost 5 bases and 7 bases, there was a span of 8 bases. Germline CDR1 ENHRY, CDR2 SYGVKD. CDR3 length: 11 residues. CDR3: CAISFGREAFF. DNA of the CDR3: TGTGCCATCAGTTTCGGTCGTGAAGCTTTCTTT.

The gene calls are TRBV27 and TRBJ2-7, with 7 bases lining up with TRBD2. V was clipped by 3 bases and J by 4 bases; unmatched bases: 15. The CDR3 is 17 residues long. CDR1 is MNHEY, CDR2 SMNVEV, per germline (reference sequence). For the CDR3, the DNA is TGTGCCAGCAGTTTTTCTAGCGGCCCCACCGGCCCGTACGAGCAGTACTTC. Its protein product is CASSFSSGPTGPYEQYF.

This clonotype was found a few times. The CDR3 does not close with the conserved phenylalanine or tryptophan, likely indicating a read error. This sequence joins TRBV9 and TRBJ1-1, with a tentative D call TRBD1 (6 bases). Deletions cut 3 bases from V and 6 bases from J, with 15 bases between. This CDR3 has 14 residues. CDR1 and CDR2 from the germline V gene are SGDLS and YYNGEE. This CDR3 reads CASSAQQGLAEAFL. The DNA for the CDR3 is TGTGCCAGCAGCGCTCAACAGGGCTTGGCTGAAGCTTTCCTT.

The rearrangement links TRBV29-1 to TRBJ2-3; D is perhaps TRBD1 or TRBD2 (5 bases each). The CDR3 is 12 amino acids. Between the trimmed V and J ends, which lost 3 bases and 4 bases, there was a span of 8 bases. Germline V lookup: CDR1 SQVTM, CDR2 ANQGSEA. The CDR3 DNA reads TGCAGCGTTGAGCGAGGGGCAGATACGCAGTATTTT. Protein sequence: CSVERGADTQYF.

This clonotype was counted between two and nine times. J is TRBJ2-2 and V is TRBV6-2 or TRBV6-3; D gene uncertain. CDR1 and CDR2 (germline): MNHEY, SVGEGT. Trimming pared 1 base from V and 6 bases from J, leaving 3 bases between. The CDR3 has 12 residues. CDR3 DNA sequence: TGTGCCAGCAGTTACTTCGCCGGGGAGCTGTTTTTT. Residues: CASSYFAGELFF.

This sequence joins TRBV10-2 and TRBJ1-2; weak D call: TRBD1 (5 bases). This CDR3 has 12 residues. Germline V lookup: CDR1 WSHSY, CDR2 SAAADI. V was cut by 6 bases and J by 4 bases, with 9 bases left in between. The CDR3: CASSTDSYGYTF. The CDR3 bases are TGCGCCAGCAGCACCGACAGCTATGGCTACACCTTC.

There are a few counts of this clonotype. This chain uses TRBV29-1 with TRBJ1-2; TRBD1 might be the D (5 bases). The germline CDR1 and CDR2 sequences are SQVTM and ANQGSEA. V was cut by 3 bases and J by 4 bases, with 9 bases left in between. The length of the CDR3 is 12 residues. CDR3: CSVDVQVYGYTF. CDR3 nucleotide sequence: TGCAGCGTTGATGTACAGGTCTATGGCTACACCTTC.

The chain couples TRBV5-1 to TRBJ2-1; unclear D gene. The V end was cut by 2 bases, the J end by 0 bases, with 12 bases between. Germline V CDR1 and CDR2: SGHRS, YFSETQ. This CDR3 region has 16 residues. Here the CDR3 DNA reads TGCGCCAGCAGCTTTATGACGGCAAGCTCCTACAATGAGCAGTTCTTC. This encodes CASSFMTASSYNEQFF.

The chain is built from TRBV7-9 and TRBJ2-7; TRBD1 aligns across 7 bases. The V gene end was trimmed by 4 bases and the J gene end by 6 bases; junction bases not matched to a gene: 9. Germline-derived CDR1 and CDR2 are SEHNR and FQNEAQ (reference sequence). This CDR3 comprises 14 residues. CDR3 bases: TGTGCCAGCAGCTCAGGCCAACAGGGGACCGAGCAGTACTTC. Its translation is CASSSGQQGTEQYF.

This clonotype was picked up many times. This chain joins TRBV30 and TRBJ1-1, with D tentatively TRBD1 (6 bases). The germline V and J ends were trimmed by 2 bases and 5 bases, with 12 bases remaining between them. CDR1 is GTSNPN and CDR2 is SVGIG in the germline V gene (reference sequence). The CDR3 runs to 13 residues. CDR3 sequence: CAWSNGGSTEAFF. CDR3 coding DNA: TGTGCCTGGAGTAACGGGGGCAGTACTGAAGCTTTCTTT.

This clonotype appeared a few times. The J gene is TRBJ1-2, the V gene TRBV6-1, with 9 bases matching TRBD1. V shed 7 bases and J 8 bases; nucleotides not matched to a gene: 5. The CDR3 is made up of 12 amino acids. CDR1 is MNHNS, CDR2 SASEGT, per germline. CDR3 protein: CASTPGQGGYTF. The CDR3 coding sequence is TGTGCCAGCACCCCAGGACAGGGGGGCTACACCTTC.

This clonotype was detected many times. The gene calls are TRBV12-3 or TRBV12-4 and TRBJ1-1; D uncertain. V lost 3 bases and J 1 base, leaving 9 bases between the germline ends. The CDR3 is made up of 14 amino acids. This CDR3 reads CASSFGEGNTEAFF. CDR3 coding DNA: TGTGCCAGCAGTTTCGGGGAGGGGAACACTGAAGCTTTCTTT.

This chain uses TRBV4-3 with TRBJ1-5, with TRBD1 as a possible D gene (6 bases). Germline lookup yields CDR1 LGHNA and CDR2 YSLEER. V was trimmed by 4 bases and J by 5 bases, leaving 12 bases between them. The CDR3 spans 14 residues. The CDR3 DNA reads TGCGCCAGCAGCCGAGGGGACACCTATCAGCCCCAGCATTTT. This gives the protein CASSRGDTYQPQHF.

This clonotype was detected many times. The rearrangement joins TRBV11-1 to TRBJ2-1; D perhaps matches TRBD1 (5 bases). V shed 5 bases and J shed 0 bases, with 14 bases lying between them. Looked up from germline, CDR1 is SGHAT and CDR2 is FQDESV (reference sequence). This CDR3 is 16 amino acids long. DNA of the CDR3: TGTGCCAGCAGCCCCAGACAGCTGGCCTCCTACAATGAGCAGTTCTTC. It translates to CASSPRQLASYNEQFF.

This clonotype has only a few counts. The gene calls are TRBV29-1 and TRBJ2-3; D tentatively fits TRBD1 or TRBD2 (5 bases each). From germline, CDR1 is SQVTM and CDR2 ANQGSEA. Trimming pared 1 base from V and 4 bases from J, leaving 15 bases between. There are 15 residues in the CDR3. DNA for the CDR3: TGCAGCGTTGAAGGGGGGAAGTCAGGGTCAGATACGCAGTATTTT. This codes for CSVEGGKSGSDTQYF.

The chain links TRBV20-1 to TRBJ2-1; 9 nucleotides line up with TRBD2. V trimming: 1 base; J trimming: 9 bases; junction bases outside the gene matches: 13. The CDR3 loop spans 16 amino acids. Germline CDR1 and CDR2: DFQATT and SNEGSKA (reference sequence). The CDR3 sequence: CSARVLAGTSRGEQFF. The CDR3 nucleotides read TGCAGTGCTAGAGTACTAGCGGGCACCTCCCGGGGTGAGCAGTTCTTC.